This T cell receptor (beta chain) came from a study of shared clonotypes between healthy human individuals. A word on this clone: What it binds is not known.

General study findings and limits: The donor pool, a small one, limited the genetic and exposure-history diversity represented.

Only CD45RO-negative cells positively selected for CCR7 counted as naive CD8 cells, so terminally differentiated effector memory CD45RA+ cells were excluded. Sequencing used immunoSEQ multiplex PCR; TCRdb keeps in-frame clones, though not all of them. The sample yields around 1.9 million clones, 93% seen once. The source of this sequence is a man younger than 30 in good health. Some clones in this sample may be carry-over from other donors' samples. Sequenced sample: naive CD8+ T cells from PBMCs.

The CDR3 here is CASSQDTFLSTEAFF. CDR3 nucleotide sequence: TGCGCCAGCAGCCAAGACACTTTCTTAAGCACTGAAGCTTTCTTT. The chain uses TRBV4-1 and TRBJ1-1, with D unclear. Germline assignment: CDR1 MGHRA and CDR2 YSYEKL. The CDR3 loop spans 15 amino acids. The V end was cut by 0 bases, the J end by 4 bases, with 12 bases between.